This TCR beta chain is drawn from a study of blood T cell repertoires in COVID-19. The wider study: Samples came from the United States, Italy and Spain, spanning acute and convalescent COVID-19.

The protocol was immunoSEQ multiplex PCR, while the TCRdb copy is restricted to in-frame clones and leaves out a portion. The sample includes 50,000 or so clones, roughly 84% of them seen just once. The germline V and J ends were trimmed by 4 bases and 6 bases, with 7 bases remaining between them. Looked up from germline, CDR1 is SGDLS and CDR2 is YYNGEE. CDR3 length: 12 amino acids. The sequencing input was peripheral blood. The receptor's source is a man in his forties or fifties with active COVID-19. This chain links TRBV9 with TRBJ2-2; D not certain. DNA for the CDR3: TGTGCCAGCAGCTTCACACCCGGGGAGCTGTTTTTT. This codes for CASSFTPGELFF. The variable domain in full, with the rest retrieved from reference TRBV9 and TRBJ2-2, is DSGVTQTPKHLITATGQRVTLRCSPRSGDLSVYWYQQSLDQGLQFLIQYYNGEERAKGNILERFSAQQFPDLHSELNLSSLELGDSALYFCASSFTPGELFFGEGSRLTVL.